The TCR beta chain under discussion was sequenced for a study of cytomegalovirus exposure and HLA in healthy donors. This clone occurred a few times. Amplification used 60 Vbeta primers and 13 Jbeta primers. Some clones are missing from TCRdb's copy, which holds only in-frame ones; the method was immunoSEQ multiplex PCR. This table holds fewer than 200,000 clones, roughly 74% found once. The CDR3 covers 15 residues. In germline, CDR1 is MNHEY, CDR2 SVGAGI. V lost 2 bases to trimming and J lost 2 bases, with 10 bases between them. The TCR was taken from a male donor in good health and CMV-seronegative. The sample comprised PBMCs. The V call is TRBV6-5, the J call TRBJ2-1; the D gene is possibly TRBD2 (5 bases). CDR3 in DNA: TGTGCCAGCAGTTACGACTACCACGCCTACAATGAGCAGTTCTTC. Protein: CASSYDYHAYNEQFF.